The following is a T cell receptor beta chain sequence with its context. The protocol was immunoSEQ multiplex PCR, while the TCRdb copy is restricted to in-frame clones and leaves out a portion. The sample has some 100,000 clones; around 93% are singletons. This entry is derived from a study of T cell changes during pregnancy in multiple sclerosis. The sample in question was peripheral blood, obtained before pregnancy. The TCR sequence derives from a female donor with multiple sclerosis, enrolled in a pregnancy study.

Here the CDR3 reads CAISTGGYGYTF. In DNA form, the CDR3 reads TGTGCCATCAGCACGGGAGGCTATGGCTACACCTTC. The rearrangement uses TRBV10-3 and TRBJ1-2; D ambiguous. This CDR3 contains 12 residues. The ends were cut back, 6 bases at V and 4 bases at J, with 9 bases in the middle. From germline, CDR1 is ENHRY and CDR2 SYGVKD.